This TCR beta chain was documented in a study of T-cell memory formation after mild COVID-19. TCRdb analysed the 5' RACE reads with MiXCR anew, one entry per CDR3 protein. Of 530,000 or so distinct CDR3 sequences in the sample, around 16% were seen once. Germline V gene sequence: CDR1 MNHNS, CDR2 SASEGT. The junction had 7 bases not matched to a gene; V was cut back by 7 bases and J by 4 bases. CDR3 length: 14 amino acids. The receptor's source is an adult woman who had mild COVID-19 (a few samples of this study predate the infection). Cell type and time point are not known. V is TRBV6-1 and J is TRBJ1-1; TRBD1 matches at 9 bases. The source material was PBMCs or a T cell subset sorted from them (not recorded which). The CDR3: CASTFDRGVTEAFF. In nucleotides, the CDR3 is TGTGCCAGCACCTTCGACAGGGGGGTCACTGAAGCTTTCTTT.